The 16 T cell receptor beta chains in this list originate from one sample, sequenced in a study of OX40 agonist ivuxolimab in advanced cancers. The protocol was immunoSEQ multiplex PCR, while the TCRdb copy is restricted to in-frame clones and leaves out a portion. Among 60,000 or so clones listed, approximately 86% were seen once. The sample in question was CD4+ or CD8+ T cells sorted from blood, obtained in a trial of the OX40 agonist ivuxolimab. These receptors all stem from an adult with an advanced solid tumor such as melanoma, head and neck, liver or kidney cancer.

V and J are TRBV5-1 and TRBJ2-3; D is undetermined. The V gene's germline CDR1 is SGHRS and CDR2 YFSETQ. V gave up 0 bases and J gave up 0 bases, with 8 bases separating them. CDR3 size: 15 residues. CDR3 bases: TGCGCCAGCAGCTTGGTTGGGGATAGCACAGATACGCAGTATTTT. This codes for CASSLVGDSTDTQYF.

The chain carries TRBV7-2 and TRBJ2-1, with 13 positions matching TRBD2. Germline V gives CDR1 SGHTA, CDR2 FQGNSA. CDR3 length: 14 residues. V lost 5 bases and J lost 10; bases outside the gene matches: 5. This chain's CDR3 is CASSRTSGRNEQFF. The CDR3 DNA reads TGTGCCAGCAGCCGGACTAGCGGGAGAAACGAGCAGTTCTTC.

The rearrangement links TRBV5-1 to TRBJ2-1, with D unresolved. The V gene lost 3 bases and the J gene lost 7 bases, with 23 bases spanning the gap. Germline CDR1 SGHRS, CDR2 YFSETQ. CDR3 size: 17 residues. CDR3 DNA sequence: TGCGCCAGCAGCTCCCCTTTGGGGAAGGTGGGTGGGAATGAGCAGTTCTTC. Amino acids: CASSSPLGKVGGNEQFF.

The chain carries TRBV5-5 and TRBJ2-1; D is tentatively TRBD1 or TRBD2 (5 bases each). V was clipped by 2 bases and J by 3 bases, with 12 bases between them. Germline V gene data show CDR1 as SGHKS and CDR2 as YYEKEE (reference sequence). The CDR3 length is 15 residues. The CDR3 loop is CASSFARGDYNEQFF. CDR3 DNA: TGTGCCAGCAGCTTTGCAAGGGGAGACTACAATGAGCAGTTCTTC.

This chain joins TRBV6-1 and TRBJ1-2, with 9 bases matching TRBD1. The CDR3 totals 14 residues. Germline lookup yields CDR1 MNHNS and CDR2 SASEGT. V shed 4 bases, J shed 5 bases, and the junction held 5 bases outside the gene matches. The CDR3 sequence is CASSVGTGWYGYTF. For the CDR3, the DNA is TGTGCCAGCAGTGTTGGGACAGGGTGGTATGGCTACACCTTC.

This sequence joins TRBV18 and TRBJ2-3; 7 nucleotides align to TRBD2. Germline CDR1 reads KGHSH; CDR2 reads LQKENI. Trimming removed 6 bases from V and 1 base from J; junction bases left unmatched: 10. The CDR3 runs 16 residues. The DNA of the CDR3 is TGTGCCAGCTCGAGTTCTAGTACTAGCGGCACAGATACGCAGTATTTT. Protein: CASSSSSTSGTDTQYF.

The chain couples TRBV2 to TRBJ2-5; D tentatively reads TRBD1 or TRBD2 (5 bases each). CDR3 length equals 15 residues. V lost 4 bases and J 5 bases, leaving 17 bases between the germline ends. The V gene's germline CDR1 is SNHLY and CDR2 FYNNEI. As DNA, the CDR3 is TGTGCCAGCAGTGCCAACAGAGCTGGGACGGAGACCCAGTACTTC. Residues: CASSANRAGTETQYF.

This clone has more than one count but fewer than ten. This sequence joins TRBV28 and TRBJ2-3, with TRBD2 as a possible D gene (7 bases). Trimming stripped 6 bases from V and 1 base from J, with 11 bases between. Germline V CDR1 and CDR2: MDHEN, SYDVKM. The CDR3 loop spans 14 amino acids. This chain's CDR3 is CASSLGGGTDTQYF. The CDR3 DNA follows: TGTGCCAGCAGCCTAGGGGGGGGCACAGATACGCAGTATTTT.

The chain links TRBV6-5 to TRBJ2-7, with a weak D call TRBD2 (5 bases). Per germline, CDR1 MNHEY and CDR2 SVGAGI. Trimming took 6 bases from V and 3 from J, leaving 15 bases between them. This CDR3 has 14 amino acids. CDR3 protein: CASSLLGVGYEQYF. CDR3 nucleotide sequence: TGTGCCAGCAGCCTACTAGGAGTCGGCTACGAGCAGTACTTC.

V gene TRBV19 combines with J gene TRBJ1-4, with 11 positions matching TRBD1. The trim removed 5 bases at V and 7 bases at J, leaving 9 bases unmatched. Germline values: CDR1 LNHDA, CDR2 SQIVND (reference sequence). The CDR3 runs to 16 residues. This chain's CDR3 is CASSFTPGQGGEKLFF. As DNA, the CDR3 is TGTGCCAGTAGTTTTACCCCGGGACAGGGGGGTGAAAAACTGTTTTTT.

The gene calls are TRBV21-1 and TRBJ2-3. TRBV21-1 is a pseudogene. The CDR3 contains 12 residues. The CDR3 region has the DNA TGTGCCAGCAGCAAAGTTAAGGACCTGCAGTATTTT. It translates to CASSKVKDLQYF.

The V gene is TRBV28, the J gene TRBJ1-5; D remains unclear. From germline, CDR1 is MDHEN and CDR2 SYDVKM. The CDR3 is made up of 12 amino acids. Deletions cut 4 bases from V and 6 bases from J, with 7 bases between. The CDR3 DNA reads TGTGCCAGCAGTTCTAGGGCTCAGCCCCAGCATTTT. Amino acids: CASSSRAQPQHF.

V is TRBV5-6 and J is TRBJ1-2, with D tentatively TRBD1 (5 bases). The CDR3 is made up of 15 amino acids. CDR1 is SGHDT and CDR2 is YYEEEE in the germline V gene. The ends were cut back, 0 bases at V and 7 bases at J, with 16 bases in the middle. CDR3 DNA sequence: TGTGCCAGCAGCTTGGCCCAGGGCCTGTCGAGTGGCTACACCTTC. This translates into CASSLAQGLSSGYTF.

This chain connects TRBV2 to TRBJ2-3, with TRBD1 identical over 10 bases. V lost 6 bases and J lost 5; bases outside the gene matches: 8. The germline V gene encodes CDR1 SNHLY and CDR2 FYNNEI. This CDR3 region has 15 residues. The CDR3 DNA follows: TGTGCCAGCAGCCTGGACAGGGGGGGAGGAGATACGCAGTATTTT. Amino acids: CASSLDRGGGDTQYF.

This clone was seen a handful of times. Written as DNA, the CDR3 is TGTGCCAGCAGCCAAGAGCTGGCCGGGAATCATGGCTACACCTTC. Its protein is CASSQELAGNHGYTF. The chain couples TRBV14 to TRBJ1-2; no clear D. The CDR3 runs to 15 residues. V lost 0 bases and J 6 bases, leaving 14 bases between the germline ends. The germline V gene has CDR1 SGHDN and CDR2 FVKESK. Looking up the rest from reference TRBV14 and TRBJ1-2 gives the full variable domain: EAGVTQFPSHSVIEKGQTVTLRCDPISGHDNLYWYRRVMGKEIKFLLHFVKESKQDESGMPNNRFLAERTGGTYSTLKVQPAELEDSGVYFCASSQELAGNHGYTFGSGTRLTVV.

The chain couples TRBV14 to TRBJ2-1; possible D gene TRBD2, 5 bases. The CDR3 has 21 amino acids. The V gene lost 0 bases and the J gene lost 0 bases, with 24 bases spanning the gap. CDR1 and CDR2 (germline): SGHDN, FVKESK. The CDR3 sequence is CASSQDQIRGSVPSSYNEQFF. For the CDR3, the DNA is TGTGCCAGCAGCCAAGATCAAATTAGAGGGTCCGTCCCAAGCTCCTACAATGAGCAGTTCTTC.